This TCR beta chain was observed in a study of blood T cell repertoires in COVID-19. Overall study: Whether acute or convalescent, the COVID-19 samples came from the United States, Italy and Spain. Sources were T cells, B-cell-depleted T cells, or PBMCs; the material itself was cDNA or gDNA.

This CDR3 has 14 amino acids. Trimming pared 7 bases from V and 4 bases from J, leaving 16 bases between. Germline V gene lookup returns CDR1 MDHEN and CDR2 SYDVKM. In the source study's methods: Amplification with reference gene primers provided the estimates of nucleated cell counts. Only in-frame clones appear in the TCRdb table, and some are missing; sequencing was by immunoSEQ multiplex PCR. V and J calls and clone size are as listed in that table; D and trimming were resolved from the DNA. The sample contains roughly 140,000 clones, approximately 80% of which appear only once. This clone was detected a few times.

This clonotype was obtained from a woman aged 55 to 70 with acute or convalescent COVID-19. This chain links TRBV28 with TRBJ2-5; no clear D gene. Material for sequencing was peripheral blood. In DNA form, the CDR3 reads TGTGCCAGCATCCCAGGTGGCGTTTCAGAGACCCAGTACTTC. Translating it yields CASIPGGVSETQYF.